A selection of T cell receptor beta chains follows, all from one sample in a study of cytomegalovirus exposure and HLA in healthy donors. Generated by immunoSEQ multiplex PCR, the TCRdb table keeps only in-frame clones and is missing some. Here the sample spans 120,000 or so clones, around 86% being singletons. Sequencing input: PBMCs. The receptors stem from a woman aged 40-49 years in good health and CMV-seronegative. Both conserved end residues are part of each CDR3. Fields, in order: D gene, clone size, J gene, V gene, CDR3 DNA, CDR3 protein. D genes are given only for firm matches. Some rows have no size entry. The others give once, few or many, or a class for an expanded clone.

D: NA
size: few
J: TRBJ2-1
V: TRBV21-1
DNA: TGTGCCAGCAGCAAAGTAGAGACTAGCGGGAGCTCCTACAATGAGCAGTTCTTC
CDR3: CASSKVETSGSSYNEQFF

D: TRBD2
size: NA
J: TRBJ2-1
V: TRBV19
DNA: TGTGCCAGTAGTATAGAGGGCGGGAGGGTTAACAATGAGCAGTTCTTC
CDR3: CASSIEGGRVNNEQFF

D: NA
size: once
J: TRBJ1-2
V: TRBV6-5
DNA: TGTGCCAGCAGTTACGCAGGCTCCTATGGCTACACCTTC
CDR3: CASSYAGSYGYTF

D: NA
size: NA
J: TRBJ2-5
V: TRBV9
DNA: TGTGCCAGCAGCGTAGGCATACAGATACAAGAGACCCAGTACTTC
CDR3: CASSVGIQIQETQYF

D: NA
size: NA
J: TRBJ1-1
V: TRBV7-8
DNA: TGTGCCAGCAGCTTAGGGGACACCTACACTGAAGCTTTCTTT
CDR3: CASSLGDTYTEAFF

D: TRBD2
size: NA
J: TRBJ2-3
V: TRBV6-1
DNA: TGTGCCAGCAGTGAGTTGGGAGGGGGCACAGATACGCAGTATTTT
CDR3: CASSELGGGTDTQYF

D: TRBD1
size: NA
J: TRBJ2-1
V: TRBV7-8
DNA: TGTGCCAGCAGCTCCCTCGGACAGGACCTTTACAATGAGCAGTTCTTC
CDR3: CASSSLGQDLYNEQFF

D: TRBD1
size: NA
J: TRBJ1-2
V: TRBV27
DNA: TGTGCCAGCAGTTTAGCGACAGGGGCCTATGGCTACACCTTC
CDR3: CASSLATGAYGYTF

D: NA
size: NA
J: TRBJ2-5
V: TRBV19
DNA: TGTGCCAGTAGTAGGGTGTTGCGGGAAACAGACCAAGAGACCCAGTACTTC
CDR3: CASSRVLRETDQETQYF

D: TRBD1
size: few
J: TRBJ1-2
V: TRBV2
DNA: TGTGCCAGCAGGTTGATGGGACAGGGAAAAAACTATGGCTACACCTTC
CDR3: CASRLMGQGKNYGYTF

D: TRBD2
size: NA
J: TRBJ2-1
V: TRBV6-1
DNA: TGTGCCAGCACCCCCGGCGGGGGAGGGCTCCAGTTCTTC
CDR3: CASTPGGGGLQFF

D: NA
size: NA
J: TRBJ1-4
V: TRBV30
DNA: TGTGCCTGGATGGGCCCGGTCGGAGAAAAACTGTTTTTT
CDR3: CAWMGPVGEKLFF

D: NA
size: once
J: TRBJ2-3
V: TRBV7-9
DNA: TGTGCCAGCAGCTTAGATCGGAACAGCAAAAGGATCACAGATACGCAGTATTTT
CDR3: CASSLDRNSKRITDTQYF

D: TRBD1
size: NA
J: TRBJ2-7
V: TRBV9
DNA: TGTGCCAGCAGCGGAGGACAGGCCCACGAGCAGTACTTC
CDR3: CASSGGQAHEQYF

D: NA
size: NA
J: TRBJ2-5
V: TRBV9
DNA: TGTGCCAGCAGCGTCCAAGGTAGCCTCCAAGAGACCCAGTACTTC
CDR3: CASSVQGSLQETQYF

D: TRBD2
size: NA
J: TRBJ2-1
V: TRBV12-5
DNA: TGTGCTAGTGGTGCCCGTGGACTAGGTGACAATGAGCAGTTCTTC
CDR3: CASGARGLGDNEQFF

D: NA
size: NA
J: TRBJ2-6
V: TRBV5-6
DNA: TGTGCCAGCAGCTTGCTAGAGTACTCTGGGGCCAACGTCCTGACTTTC
CDR3: CASSLLEYSGANVLTF

D: NA
size: once
J: TRBJ2-7
V: TRBV7-9
DNA: TGTTCCAGCAGCTCCCCGGGCTACGAGCAGTACTTC
CDR3: CSSSSPGYEQYF

D: NA
size: NA
J: TRBJ1-2
V: TRBV27
DNA: TGTGCCAGCAGGGCCGGAGCGGGCTATGGCTACACCTTC
CDR3: CASRAGAGYGYTF

D: NA
size: NA
J: TRBJ1-2
V: TRBV5-1
DNA: TGCGCCAGCAGCTCCCGGTCCCAAGGAGATGGCTACACCTTC
CDR3: CASSSRSQGDGYTF

D: TRBD2
size: NA
J: TRBJ2-7
V: TRBV9
DNA: TGTGCCAGCAGCGTAGGGCCGGGAGGGGCCTACGAGCAGTACTTC
CDR3: CASSVGPGGAYEQYF

D: TRBD2
size: NA
J: TRBJ2-7
V: TRBV25-1
DNA: TGTGCCAGCAGTTTTGCGGGGGCCTACGAGCAGTACTTC
CDR3: CASSFAGAYEQYF